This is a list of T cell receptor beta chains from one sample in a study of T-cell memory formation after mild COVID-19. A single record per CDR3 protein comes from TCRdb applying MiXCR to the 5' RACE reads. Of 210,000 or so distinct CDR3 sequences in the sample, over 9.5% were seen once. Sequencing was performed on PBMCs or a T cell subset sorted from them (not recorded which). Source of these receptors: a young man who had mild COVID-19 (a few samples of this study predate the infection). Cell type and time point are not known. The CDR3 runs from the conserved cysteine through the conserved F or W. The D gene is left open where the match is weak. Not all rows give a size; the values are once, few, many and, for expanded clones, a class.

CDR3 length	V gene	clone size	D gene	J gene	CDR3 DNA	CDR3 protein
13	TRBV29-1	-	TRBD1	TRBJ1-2	TGCAGCGCCGGGAGGGACAGGGAAGGAGGCTACACCTTC	CSAGRDREGGYTF
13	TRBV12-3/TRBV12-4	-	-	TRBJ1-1	TGTGCCAGCAGTTTAACCAGGGGAACACGAGCTTTCTTT	CASSLTRGTRAFF
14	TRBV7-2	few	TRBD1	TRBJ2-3	TGTGCCAGCAGCCAACGACAGGGGGCTAATACGCAGTATTTT	CASSQRQGANTQYF
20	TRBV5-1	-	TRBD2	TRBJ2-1	TGCGCCAGCAGCCCCTGGGGTGGGCTAGCGGGGGGAAGCTCCTACAATGAGCAGTTCTTC	CASSPWGGLAGGSSYNEQFF
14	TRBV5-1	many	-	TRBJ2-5	TGCGCCAGCAGCTTGGCCGAGGGTTGGGAGACCCAGTACTTC	CASSLAEGWETQYF
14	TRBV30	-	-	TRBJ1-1	TGTGCCTGGAGTGGGGTAGGGATGAACACTGAAGCTTTCTTT	CAWSGVGMNTEAFF
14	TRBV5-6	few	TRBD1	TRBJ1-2	TGTGCCAGCAGCTTGCGCAGGGGGCTCTATGGCTACACCTTC	CASSLRRGLYGYTF
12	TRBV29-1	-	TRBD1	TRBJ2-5	TGCAGCGTGGGTGACAGGGTAGAGACCCAGTACTTC	CSVGDRVETQYF
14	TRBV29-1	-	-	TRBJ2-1	TGCAGCGCGTTTCGGGGGTACTTTGACAATGAGCAGTTCTTC	CSAFRGYFDNEQFF
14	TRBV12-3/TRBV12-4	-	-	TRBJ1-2	TGTGCCAGCAGTTTTAACGCCAGAAGGTATGGCTACACCTTC	CASSFNARRYGYTF
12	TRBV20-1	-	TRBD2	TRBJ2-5	TGCAGTGCTCGTAGCGGGAGGCAGACCCAGTACTTC	CSARSGRQTQYF